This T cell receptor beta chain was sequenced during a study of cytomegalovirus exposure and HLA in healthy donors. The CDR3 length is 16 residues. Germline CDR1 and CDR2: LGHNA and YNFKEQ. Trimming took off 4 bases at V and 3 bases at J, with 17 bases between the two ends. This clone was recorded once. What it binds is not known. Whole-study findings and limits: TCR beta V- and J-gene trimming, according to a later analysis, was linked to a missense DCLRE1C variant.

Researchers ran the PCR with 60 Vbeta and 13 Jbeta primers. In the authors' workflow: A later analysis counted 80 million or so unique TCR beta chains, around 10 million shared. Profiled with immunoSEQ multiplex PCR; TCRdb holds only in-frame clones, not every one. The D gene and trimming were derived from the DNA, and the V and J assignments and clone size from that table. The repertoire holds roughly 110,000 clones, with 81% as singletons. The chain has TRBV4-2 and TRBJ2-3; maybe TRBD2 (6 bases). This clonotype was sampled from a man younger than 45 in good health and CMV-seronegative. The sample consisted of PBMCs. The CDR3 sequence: CASSPRELANTDTQYF. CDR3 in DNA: TGTGCCAGCAGCCCGAGGGAGCTAGCGAATACAGATACGCAGTATTTT.